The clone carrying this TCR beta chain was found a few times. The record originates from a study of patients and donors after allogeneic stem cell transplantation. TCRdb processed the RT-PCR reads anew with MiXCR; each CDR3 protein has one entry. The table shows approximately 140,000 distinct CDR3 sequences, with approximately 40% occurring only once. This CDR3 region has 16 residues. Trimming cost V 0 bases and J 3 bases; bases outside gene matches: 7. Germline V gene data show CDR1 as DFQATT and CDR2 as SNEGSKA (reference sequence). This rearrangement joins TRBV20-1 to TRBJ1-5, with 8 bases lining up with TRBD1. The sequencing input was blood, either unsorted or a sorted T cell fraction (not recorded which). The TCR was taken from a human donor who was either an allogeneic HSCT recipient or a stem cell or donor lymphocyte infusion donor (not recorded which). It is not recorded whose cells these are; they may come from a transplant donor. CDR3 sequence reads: CSARDGDRGDNQPQHF. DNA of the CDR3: TGCAGTGCTAGAGATGGAGACAGGGGAGACAATCAGCCCCAGCATTTT.